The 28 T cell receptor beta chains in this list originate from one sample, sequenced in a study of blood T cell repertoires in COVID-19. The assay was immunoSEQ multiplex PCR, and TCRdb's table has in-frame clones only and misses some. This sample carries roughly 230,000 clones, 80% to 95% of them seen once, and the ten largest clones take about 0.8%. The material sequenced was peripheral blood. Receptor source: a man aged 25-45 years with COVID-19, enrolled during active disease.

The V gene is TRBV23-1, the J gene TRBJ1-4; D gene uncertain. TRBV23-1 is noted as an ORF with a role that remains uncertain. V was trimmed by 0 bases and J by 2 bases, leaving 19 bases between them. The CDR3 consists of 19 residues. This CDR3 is CASSQSLHYITATNEKLFF. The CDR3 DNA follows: TGCGCCAGCAGTCAATCCCTCCACTATATTACGGCCACTAATGAAAAACTGTTTTTT.

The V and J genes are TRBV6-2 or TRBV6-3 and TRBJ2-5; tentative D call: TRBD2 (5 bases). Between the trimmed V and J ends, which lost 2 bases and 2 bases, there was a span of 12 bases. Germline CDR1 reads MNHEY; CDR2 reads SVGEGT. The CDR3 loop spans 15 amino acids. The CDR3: CASSYPDGNQETQYF. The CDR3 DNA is TGTGCCAGCAGTTACCCCGACGGGAATCAAGAGACCCAGTACTTC.

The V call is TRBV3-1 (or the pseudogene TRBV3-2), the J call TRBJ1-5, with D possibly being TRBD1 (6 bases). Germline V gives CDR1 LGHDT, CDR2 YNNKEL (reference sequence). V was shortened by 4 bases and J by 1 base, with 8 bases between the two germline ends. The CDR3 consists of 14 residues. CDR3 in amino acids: CASSLRGSNQPQHF. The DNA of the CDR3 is TGTGCCAGCAGCCTAAGGGGGAGCAATCAGCCCCAGCATTTT.

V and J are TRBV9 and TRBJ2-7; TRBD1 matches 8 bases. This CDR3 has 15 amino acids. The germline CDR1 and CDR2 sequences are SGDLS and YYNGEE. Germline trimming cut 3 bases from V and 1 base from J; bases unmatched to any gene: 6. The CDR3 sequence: CASSAGQEYSYEQYF. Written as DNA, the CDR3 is TGTGCCAGCAGCGCGGGACAGGAGTATTCCTACGAGCAGTACTTC.

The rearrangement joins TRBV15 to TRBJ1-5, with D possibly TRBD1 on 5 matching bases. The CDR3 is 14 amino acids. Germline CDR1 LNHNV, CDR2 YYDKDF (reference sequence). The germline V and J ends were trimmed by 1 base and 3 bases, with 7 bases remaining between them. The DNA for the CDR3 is TGTGCCACCAGCAGAGGGGGCTTCAATCAGCCCCAGCATTTT. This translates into CATSRGGFNQPQHF.

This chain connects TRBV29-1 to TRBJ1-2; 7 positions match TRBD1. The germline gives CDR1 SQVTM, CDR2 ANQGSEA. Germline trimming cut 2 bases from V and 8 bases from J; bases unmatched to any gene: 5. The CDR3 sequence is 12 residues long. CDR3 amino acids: CSVENGGQGYTF. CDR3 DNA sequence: TGCAGCGTTGAAAACGGGGGACAGGGCTACACCTTC. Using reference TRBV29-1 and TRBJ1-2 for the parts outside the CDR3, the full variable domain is SAVISQKPSRDICQRGTSLTIQCQVDSQVTMMFWYRQQPGQSLTLIATANQGSEATYESGFVIDKFPISRPNLTFSTLTVSNMSPEDSSIYLCSVENGGQGYTFGSGTRLTVV.

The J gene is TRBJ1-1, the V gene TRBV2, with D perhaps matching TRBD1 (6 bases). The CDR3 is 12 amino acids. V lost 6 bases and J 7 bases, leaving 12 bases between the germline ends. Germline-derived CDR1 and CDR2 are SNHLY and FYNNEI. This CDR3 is CASRSDSREAFF. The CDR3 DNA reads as TGTGCCAGCAGATCGGACAGTCGTGAAGCTTTCTTT.

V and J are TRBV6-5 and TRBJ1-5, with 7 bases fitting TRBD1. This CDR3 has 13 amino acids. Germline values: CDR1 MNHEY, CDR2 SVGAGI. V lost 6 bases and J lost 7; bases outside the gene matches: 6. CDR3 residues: CASRRQGGQPQHF. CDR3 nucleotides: TGTGCCAGCAGGCGACAGGGAGGCCAGCCCCAGCATTTT.

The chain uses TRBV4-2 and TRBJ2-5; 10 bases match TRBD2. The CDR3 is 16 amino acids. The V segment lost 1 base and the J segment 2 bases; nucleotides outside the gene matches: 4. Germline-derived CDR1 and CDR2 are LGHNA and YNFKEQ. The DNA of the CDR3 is TGTGCCAGCAGCCAAGCGTCAGCGGGGGGGCAAGAGACCCAGTACTTC. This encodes CASSQASAGGQETQYF.

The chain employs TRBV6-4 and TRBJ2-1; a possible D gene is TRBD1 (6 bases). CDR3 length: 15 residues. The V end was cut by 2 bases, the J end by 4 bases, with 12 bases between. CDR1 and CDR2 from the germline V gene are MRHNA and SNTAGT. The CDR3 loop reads CASSDAWGPYNEQFF. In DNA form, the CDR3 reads TGTGCCAGCAGTGACGCGTGGGGGCCTTACAATGAGCAGTTCTTC.

The chain's CDR3 is CASSQSLGSCNQPQHF. The CDR3 nucleotides are TGCGCCAGCAGTCAATCCTTGGGCAGCTGCAATCAGCCCCAGCATTTT. The V and J genes are TRBV23-1 and TRBJ1-5; D remains unclear. TRBV23-1 is given ORF status, its function remaining uncertain. The CDR3 is made up of 16 amino acids. Trimming took off 0 bases at V and 2 bases at J, with 11 bases between the two ends.

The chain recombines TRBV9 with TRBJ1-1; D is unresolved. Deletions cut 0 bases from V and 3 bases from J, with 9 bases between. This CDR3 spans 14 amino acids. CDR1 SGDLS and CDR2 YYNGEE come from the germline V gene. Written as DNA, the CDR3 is TGTGCCAGCAGCGTAGGCTCGGTGGACACTGAAGCTTTCTTT. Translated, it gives CASSVGSVDTEAFF.

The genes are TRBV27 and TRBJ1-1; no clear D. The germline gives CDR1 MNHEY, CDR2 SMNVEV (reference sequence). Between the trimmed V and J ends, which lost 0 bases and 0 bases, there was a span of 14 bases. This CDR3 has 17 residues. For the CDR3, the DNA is TGTGCCAGCAGTTTATCGAGGGCAGCCTTCATGAACACTGAAGCTTTCTTT. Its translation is CASSLSRAAFMNTEAFF.

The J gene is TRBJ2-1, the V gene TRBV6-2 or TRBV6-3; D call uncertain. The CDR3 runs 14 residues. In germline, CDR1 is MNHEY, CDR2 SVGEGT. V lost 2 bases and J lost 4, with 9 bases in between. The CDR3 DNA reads TGTGCCAGCAGTTACGCCGGGTATTACAATGAGCAGTTCTTC. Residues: CASSYAGYYNEQFF.

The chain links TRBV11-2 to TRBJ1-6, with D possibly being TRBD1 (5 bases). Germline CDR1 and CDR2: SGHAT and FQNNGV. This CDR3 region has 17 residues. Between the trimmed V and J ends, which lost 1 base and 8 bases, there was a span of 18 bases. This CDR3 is CASSLVPQGRIDSPLHF. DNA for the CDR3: TGTGCCAGCAGCTTAGTGCCTCAGGGAAGGATCGATTCACCCCTCCACTTT.

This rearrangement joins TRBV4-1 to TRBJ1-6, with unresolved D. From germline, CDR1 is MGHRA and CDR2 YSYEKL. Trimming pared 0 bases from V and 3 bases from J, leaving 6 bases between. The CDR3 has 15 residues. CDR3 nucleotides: TGCGCCAGCAGCCAAGATCAGTTCTATAATTCACCCCTCCACTTT. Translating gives CASSQDQFYNSPLHF.

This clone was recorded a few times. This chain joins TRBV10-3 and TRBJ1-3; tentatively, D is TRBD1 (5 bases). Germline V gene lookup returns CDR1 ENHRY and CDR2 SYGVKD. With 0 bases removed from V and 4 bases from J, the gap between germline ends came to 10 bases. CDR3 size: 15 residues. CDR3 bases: TGTGCCATCAGTGAGTCGGGGGGGAGCGGAAACACCATATATTTT. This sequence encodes CAISESGGSGNTIYF.

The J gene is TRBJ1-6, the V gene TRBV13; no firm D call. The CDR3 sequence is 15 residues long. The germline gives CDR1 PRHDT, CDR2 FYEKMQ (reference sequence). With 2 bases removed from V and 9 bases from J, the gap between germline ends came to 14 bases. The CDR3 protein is CASSLRAGGGSPLHF. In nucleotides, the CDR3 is TGTGCCAGCAGCTTAAGGGCAGGAGGAGGTTCACCCCTCCACTTT.

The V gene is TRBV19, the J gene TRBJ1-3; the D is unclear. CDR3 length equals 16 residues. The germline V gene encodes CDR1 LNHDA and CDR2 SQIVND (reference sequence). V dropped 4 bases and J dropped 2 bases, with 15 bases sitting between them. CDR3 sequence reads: CASSTRKEHTGNTIYF. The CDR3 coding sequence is TGTGCCAGTAGTACTAGGAAGGAGCATACTGGAAACACCATATATTTT.

The CDR3 DNA sequence: TGTGCCAGTAGTTCCGGACAGGGGGTGACCACCGGGGAGCTGTTTTTT. Translating gives CASSSGQGVTTGELFF. The rearrangement uses TRBV19 and TRBJ2-2; TRBD1 matches 10 bases. V was pared by 5 bases and J by 4 bases, with 7 bases of the junction left unmatched. The CDR3 is made up of 16 amino acids. CDR1 is LNHDA, CDR2 SQIVND, per germline (reference sequence).

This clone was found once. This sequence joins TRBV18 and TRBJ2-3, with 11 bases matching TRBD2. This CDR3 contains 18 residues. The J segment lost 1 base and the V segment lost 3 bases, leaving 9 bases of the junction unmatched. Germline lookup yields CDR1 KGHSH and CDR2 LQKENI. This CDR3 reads CASSPMASGGRGTDTQYF. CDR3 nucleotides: TGTGCCAGCTCACCGATGGCTAGCGGGGGGCGGGGCACAGATACGCAGTATTTT.

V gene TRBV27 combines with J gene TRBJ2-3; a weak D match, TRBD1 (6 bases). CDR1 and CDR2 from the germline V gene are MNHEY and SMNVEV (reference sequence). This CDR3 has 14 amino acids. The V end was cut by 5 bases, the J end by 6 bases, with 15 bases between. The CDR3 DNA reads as TGTGCCAGCAGTAACCACAACAGGGTGGATACGCAGTATTTT. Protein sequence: CASSNHNRVDTQYF.

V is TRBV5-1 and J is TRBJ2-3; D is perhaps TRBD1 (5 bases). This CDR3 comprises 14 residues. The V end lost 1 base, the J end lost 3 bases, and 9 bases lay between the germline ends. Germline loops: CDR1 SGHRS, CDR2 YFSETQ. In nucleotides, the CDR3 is TGCGCCAGCAGCTTGCTACAGGAGACAGATACGCAGTATTTT. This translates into CASSLLQETDTQYF.

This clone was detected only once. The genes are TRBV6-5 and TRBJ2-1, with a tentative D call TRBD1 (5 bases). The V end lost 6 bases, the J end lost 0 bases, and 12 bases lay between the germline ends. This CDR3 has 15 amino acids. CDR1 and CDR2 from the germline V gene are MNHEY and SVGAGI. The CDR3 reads CASSNRWGSYNEQFF. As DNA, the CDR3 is TGTGCCAGCAGCAACAGGTGGGGCTCCTACAATGAGCAGTTCTTC.

The CDR3 sequence is CASSPGQRNYGYTF. CDR3 in DNA: TGTGCCAGTAGTCCCGGACAGAGAAACTATGGCTACACCTTC. V is TRBV19 and J is TRBJ1-2; TRBD1 might be the D (6 bases). Trimming took off 5 bases at V and 2 bases at J, with 12 bases between the two ends. The CDR3 runs 14 residues. The germline gives CDR1 LNHDA, CDR2 SQIVND (reference sequence).

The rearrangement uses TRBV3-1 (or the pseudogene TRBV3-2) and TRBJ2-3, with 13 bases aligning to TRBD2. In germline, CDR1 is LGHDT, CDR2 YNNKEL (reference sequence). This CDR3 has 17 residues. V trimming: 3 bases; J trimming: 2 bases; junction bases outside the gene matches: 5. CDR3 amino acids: CASSHGLAGASTDTQYF. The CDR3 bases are TGTGCCAGCAGCCACGGACTAGCGGGGGCATCCACAGATACGCAGTATTTT.

The CDR3 spells CASSQRGTSYEQYF. The CDR3 DNA reads as TGTGCCAGCTCCCAGCGGGGGACCTCCTACGAGCAGTACTTC. The rearrangement uses TRBV6-5 and TRBJ2-7, with TRBD2 identical over 8 bases. This CDR3 is built from 14 residues. Germline CDR1 and CDR2: MNHEY and SVGAGI. Trimming at V came to 8 bases and at J to 0 bases, leaving 6 bases not matched to a gene.

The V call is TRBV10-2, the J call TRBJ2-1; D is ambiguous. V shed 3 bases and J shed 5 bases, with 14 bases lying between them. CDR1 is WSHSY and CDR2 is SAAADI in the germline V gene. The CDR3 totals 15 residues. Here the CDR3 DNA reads TGCGCCAGCAGTGAAATAGGCCAGGCCAACAATGAGCAGTTCTTC. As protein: CASSEIGQANNEQFF.